This note documents a single TCR beta chain sequence. The antigen is not known. These data originate in a study of T cell responses to AZD1222 COVID-19 vaccine. Regarding the study as a whole: Following two doses of AZD1222, Spike-specific TCR breadth and depth rose. At baseline, just 5 or 6 AZD1222 recipients tested seropositive. The peak T cell response came first, and repertoires were sampled only after it.

V was clipped by 5 bases and J by 4 bases, with 11 bases between them. Germline lookup yields CDR1 MNHNS and CDR2 SASEGT. CDR3 size: 13 residues. The data were produced by immunoSEQ multiplex PCR, yet TCRdb's version contains in-frame clones alone and is incomplete. The table includes roughly 60,000 clones, 70% to 80% detected once. The source material was peripheral blood, sampled 28 days after the second AZD1222 dose. The chain has TRBV6-1 and TRBJ2-5; TRBD1 might be the D (6 bases). The origin of this receptor is an adult who received the AZD1222 COVID-19 vaccine. The CDR3 nucleotides read TGTGCCAGCAGTTCAGGGGCGGGAGAGACCCAGTACTTC. It specifies CASSSGAGETQYF.